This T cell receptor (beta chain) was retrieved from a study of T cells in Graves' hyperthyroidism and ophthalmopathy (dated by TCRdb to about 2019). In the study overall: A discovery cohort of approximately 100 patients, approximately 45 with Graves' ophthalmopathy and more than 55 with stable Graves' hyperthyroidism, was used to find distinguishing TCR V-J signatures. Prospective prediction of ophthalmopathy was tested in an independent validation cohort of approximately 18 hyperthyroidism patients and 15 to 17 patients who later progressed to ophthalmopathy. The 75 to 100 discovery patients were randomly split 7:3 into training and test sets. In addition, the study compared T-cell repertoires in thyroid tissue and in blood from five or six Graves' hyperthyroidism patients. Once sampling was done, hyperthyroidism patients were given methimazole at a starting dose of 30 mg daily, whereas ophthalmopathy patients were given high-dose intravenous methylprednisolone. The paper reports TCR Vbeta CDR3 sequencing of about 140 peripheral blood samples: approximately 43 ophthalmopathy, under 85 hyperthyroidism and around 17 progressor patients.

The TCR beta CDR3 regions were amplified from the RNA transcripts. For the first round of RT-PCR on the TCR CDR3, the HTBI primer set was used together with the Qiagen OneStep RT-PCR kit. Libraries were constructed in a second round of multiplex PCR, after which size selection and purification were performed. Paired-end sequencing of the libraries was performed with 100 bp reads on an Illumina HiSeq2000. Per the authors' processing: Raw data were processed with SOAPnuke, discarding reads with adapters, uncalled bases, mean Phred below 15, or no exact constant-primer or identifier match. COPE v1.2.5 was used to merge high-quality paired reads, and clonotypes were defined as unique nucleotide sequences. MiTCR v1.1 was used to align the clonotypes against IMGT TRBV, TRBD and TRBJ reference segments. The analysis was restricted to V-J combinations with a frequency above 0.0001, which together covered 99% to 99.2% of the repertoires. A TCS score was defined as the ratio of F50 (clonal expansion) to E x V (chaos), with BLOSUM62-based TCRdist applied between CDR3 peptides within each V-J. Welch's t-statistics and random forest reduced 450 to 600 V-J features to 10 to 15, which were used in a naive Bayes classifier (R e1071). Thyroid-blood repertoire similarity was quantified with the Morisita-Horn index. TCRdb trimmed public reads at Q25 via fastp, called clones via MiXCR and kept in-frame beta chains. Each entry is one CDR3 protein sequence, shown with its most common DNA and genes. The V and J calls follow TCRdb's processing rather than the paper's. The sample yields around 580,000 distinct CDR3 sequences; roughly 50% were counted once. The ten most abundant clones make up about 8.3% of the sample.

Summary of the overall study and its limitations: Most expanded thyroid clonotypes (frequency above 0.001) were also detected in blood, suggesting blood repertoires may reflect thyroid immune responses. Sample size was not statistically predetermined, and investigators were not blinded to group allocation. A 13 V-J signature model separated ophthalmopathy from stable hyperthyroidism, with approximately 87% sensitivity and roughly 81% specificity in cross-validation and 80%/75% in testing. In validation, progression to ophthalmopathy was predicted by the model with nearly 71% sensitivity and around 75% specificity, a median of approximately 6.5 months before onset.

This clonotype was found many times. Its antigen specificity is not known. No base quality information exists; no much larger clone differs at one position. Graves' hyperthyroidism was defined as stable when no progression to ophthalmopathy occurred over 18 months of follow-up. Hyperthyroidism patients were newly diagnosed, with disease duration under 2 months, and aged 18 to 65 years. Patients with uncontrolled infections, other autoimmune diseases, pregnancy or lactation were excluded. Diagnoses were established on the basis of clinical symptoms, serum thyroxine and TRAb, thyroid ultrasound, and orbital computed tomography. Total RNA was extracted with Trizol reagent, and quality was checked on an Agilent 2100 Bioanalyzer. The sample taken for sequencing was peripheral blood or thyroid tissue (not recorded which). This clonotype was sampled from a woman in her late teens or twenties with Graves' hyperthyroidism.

The CDR3 region reads CASSLIARDHYEQYF. The nucleotide sequence reads as follows: TGTGCCAGCAGCTTGATCGCCAGGGACCACTACGAGCAGTACTTC. This chain is built from TRBV5-6 and TRBJ2-7; the D gene is tentatively TRBD1 or TRBD2, each matching 5 bases. The CDR3 runs 15 amino acids, cysteine and phenylalanine included. The only DNA kept is the CDR3, 45 bases in frame from the first base. CDR1 SGHDT and CDR2 YYEEEE were looked up in the germline V gene. The V end loses 1 base and the J end loses 3 bases, and a stretch of 14 bases separates them.